The 18 T cell receptor beta chains listed next were all sequenced from one sample in a study of T-cell reconstitution after alpha-beta-depleted transplantation in children. Unique molecular identifiers were used in preparing the TCRbeta library. TCRdb independently ran MiXCR on the PCR reads; one entry per CDR3 protein. The sample shows around 270,000 distinct CDR3 sequences, around a tenth of them seen only once. The material sequenced was PBMCs, taken before TCRalphabeta/CD19-depleted stem cell transplant. These receptors came from a boy younger than two with acute myeloid leukemia, due to receive a stem cell transplant.

This clonotype was picked up a small number of times. This chain links TRBV11-1 with TRBJ2-2; no definite D call. This CDR3 spans 18 amino acids. Germline V gene sequence: CDR1 SGHAT, CDR2 FQDESV (reference sequence). The V gene lost 4 bases and the J gene lost 1 base, with 19 bases spanning the gap. CDR3 amino acids: CASSSLRLVPMNTGELFF. The CDR3 bases are TGTGCCAGCAGCTCCCTTCGGCTAGTCCCCATGAACACCGGGGAGCTGTTTTTT.

With respect to this clonotype: A read error may be the cause here, since a much bigger clone is one base away. The chain combines TRBV29-1 with TRBJ2-3, with 7 bases lining up with TRBD2. Per germline, CDR1 SQVTM and CDR2 ANQGSEA. With V trimmed by 5 bases and J by 2 bases, 13 bases remained unmatched. This CDR3 spans 16 amino acids. Here the CDR3 reads CSVLGSGWFITDTQYF. CDR3 nucleotides: TGCAGCGTTTTGGGTAGCGGGTGGTTTATCACAGATACGCAGTATTTT.

This clonotype showed up just a few times. The chain is built from TRBV28 and TRBJ2-1; 8 positions match TRBD1. V dropped 1 base and J dropped 5; count of bases not matched to a gene: 10. Germline CDR1 is MDHEN and CDR2 is SYDVKM. This CDR3 is built from 17 residues. CDR3 amino acids: CASSLFWLTGGNNEQFF. Here the CDR3 DNA reads TGTGCCAGCAGTTTATTCTGGCTTACAGGGGGAAACAATGAGCAGTTCTTC.

This clonotype came up many times. This chain links TRBV12-3 or TRBV12-4 with TRBJ2-6, with D uncertain. The CDR3 is 19 amino acids. V shed 4 bases and J shed 2 bases, with 21 bases lying between them. Here the CDR3 DNA reads TGTGCCAGCAGTTCCCTTCATTCTCCGCGACGGGCTGGGGCCAACGTCCTGACTTTC. Amino acids: CASSSLHSPRRAGANVLTF.

This clonotype was recorded at least ten times. The V call is TRBV12-3 or TRBV12-4, the J call TRBJ2-3; 14 nucleotides match TRBD2. This CDR3 is built from 16 residues. Germline trimming cut 6 bases from V and 5 bases from J; bases unmatched to any gene: 7. The CDR3 reads CASRGLAGGRIDTQYF. In DNA, the CDR3 is TGTGCCAGCAGAGGACTAGCGGGGGGCCGGATAGATACGCAGTATTTT.

This clonotype was counted ten times or more. The CDR3 spells CSARGGLQFF. The CDR3, as DNA: TGCAGTGCTAGAGGGGGACTGCAGTTCTTC. The J gene is TRBJ2-1, the V gene TRBV20-1, with D possibly matching TRBD2 (6 bases). The germline V gene encodes CDR1 DFQATT and CDR2 SNEGSKA (reference sequence). The CDR3 is made up of 10 amino acids. V was clipped by 1 base and J by 12 bases, with 7 bases between them.

This clonotype was found many times. The chain uses TRBV12-3 or TRBV12-4 and TRBJ2-2; a weak D match, TRBD2 (7 bases). The CDR3 spans 14 residues. Between the trimmed V and J ends, which lost 5 bases and 6 bases, there was a span of 13 bases. The CDR3 DNA is TGTGCCAGCAGTCCCTTCGGGGGGCCCGGGGAGCTGTTTTTT. Its translation: CASSPFGGPGELFF.

Here the CDR3 DNA reads TGTGCCAGCTGTCAAGTTGGACTAGCGGTTAGTAAAACCTACAATGAGCAGTTCTTC. The encoded protein is CASCQVGLAVSKTYNEQFF. The rearrangement joins TRBV2 to TRBJ2-1; 10 nucleotides match TRBD2. V gave up 8 bases and J gave up 2 bases; unmatched junction bases: 18. CDR1 and CDR2 from the germline V gene are SNHLY and FYNNEI. The CDR3 is 19 amino acids.

In the case of this clonotype: A much more abundant neighbour one base away suggests this may be a read error. Lacking the conserved final phenylalanine or tryptophan, this CDR3 likely reflects a read error. The chain employs TRBV12-3 or TRBV12-4 and TRBJ2-7; 8 nucleotides line up with TRBD1. This CDR3 contains 14 residues. J lost 3 bases, V lost 6 bases, and 7 bases had no gene match. CDR3 in DNA: TGTGCCAGCAGCCGGACAGGGTACAACTACGAGCAGTACCTC. This codes for CASSRTGYNYEQYL.

This clonotype was recorded at least ten times. This rearrangement joins TRBV11-2 to TRBJ2-3; the match to TRBD1 covers 7 bases. The V gene end was trimmed by 4 bases and the J gene end by 3 bases; junction bases not matched to a gene: 7. The CDR3 has 15 amino acids. Germline V gene lookup returns CDR1 SGHAT and CDR2 FQNNGV. The CDR3 loop is CASSSETGLTDTQYF. CDR3 coding DNA: TGTGCCAGCAGCTCAGAGACAGGGTTGACAGATACGCAGTATTTT.

The table lists this clonotype with a few counts. V usage is TRBV5-1 and J usage is TRBJ2-7; D possibly corresponds to TRBD1 (6 bases). V lost 3 bases, J lost 3 bases, and 13 bases lay in between. The CDR3 totals 14 residues. In germline, CDR1 is SGHRS, CDR2 YFSETQ. CDR3 protein: CASSSRDILYEQYF. The CDR3 DNA follows: TGCGCCAGCAGCTCCCGGGACATCCTCTACGAGCAGTACTTC.

V usage is TRBV5-4 and J usage is TRBJ2-2, with D possibly being TRBD1 (5 bases). The CDR3 is 15 residues long. Germline V gene sequence: CDR1 SGHNT, CDR2 YYREEE (reference sequence). Deletions cut 0 bases from V and 4 bases from J, with 10 bases between. CDR3 loop: CASSLDRSSTGELFF. In DNA form, the CDR3 reads TGTGCCAGCAGCTTGGACAGGTCGAGCACCGGGGAGCTGTTTTTT. The complete variable domain, with remaining parts taken from reference TRBV5-4 and TRBJ2-2, reads ETGVTQSPTHLIKTRGQQVTLRCSSQSGHNTVSWYQQALGQGPQFIFQYYREEENGRGNFPPRFSGLQFPNYSSELNVNALELDDSALYLCASSLDRSSTGELFFGEGSRLTVL.

The V and J genes are TRBV10-3 and TRBJ2-3; 8 nucleotides align to TRBD2. CDR1 is ENHRY, CDR2 SYGVKD, per germline. CDR3 length equals 15 residues. The trim removed 3 bases at V and 4 bases at J, leaving 6 bases unmatched. The CDR3 DNA reads as TGTGCCATCAGTGACCGGGAGGGCGGATCAGATACGCAGTATTTT. Translation gives CAISDREGGSDTQYF.

The chain combines TRBV7-9 with TRBJ2-1, with D hard to call. The V and J ends lost 7 bases and 8 bases respectively, with 9 bases between them. Germline V gene lookup returns CDR1 SEHNR and CDR2 FQNEAQ (reference sequence). This CDR3 is 11 amino acids long. The CDR3: CASIAGHEQFF. The CDR3 DNA sequence: TGTGCCAGCATTGCCGGTCATGAGCAGTTCTTC.

There are many counts of this clonotype. At one end the junction does not follow the germline gene, possibly because of a read error. The chain has TRBV28 and TRBJ1-4; 7 bases align to TRBD1. The CDR3 loop spans 17 amino acids. Per the germline V gene, CDR1 is MDHEN and CDR2 is SYDVKM. CDR3 loop: CASSLFSGTAINGKLFF. CDR3 DNA sequence: TGTGCCAGCAGTTTATTTTCCGGGACAGCCATTAATGGAAAACTGTTTTTT.

This clonotype was seen at least ten times. The V and J genes are TRBV5-1 and TRBJ2-3, with 8 bases lining up with TRBD1. With 5 bases clipped from V and 8 bases from J, the junction kept 7 bases outside the gene matches. The CDR3 is made up of 13 amino acids. The V gene's germline CDR1 is SGHRS and CDR2 YFSETQ. The DNA for the CDR3 is TGCGCCAGCAGACAGGGGGGTCCCGCTACGCAGTATTTT. This codes for CASRQGGPATQYF.

The chain carries TRBV7-3 and TRBJ1-1, with 10 bases matching TRBD1. The V segment lost 5 bases and the J segment 1 base; nucleotides outside the gene matches: 4. Germline V gene data show CDR1 as SGHTA and CDR2 as FQGTGA. This CDR3 is built from 15 residues. The CDR3 region is CASSPGQGPNTEAFF. CDR3 DNA sequence: TGTGCCAGCAGCCCGGGACAGGGGCCGAACACTGAAGCTTTCTTT.

This clonotype was observed at least ten times. V and J are TRBV3-1 and TRBJ2-7, with TRBD1 matching over 8 bases. The germline V gene encodes CDR1 LGHDT and CDR2 YNNKEL (reference sequence). The CDR3 loop spans 13 amino acids. Unmatched junction bases numbered 6, after V lost 4 bases and J lost 7 bases. CDR3 sequence (DNA): TGTGCCAGCAGCCCCTGGAACAGGGGGGAGCAGTACTTC. It encodes CASSPWNRGEQYF.